The 27 T cell receptor beta chains given below trace back to one sample, sequenced in a study of T cell changes during pregnancy in multiple sclerosis. Here immunoSEQ multiplex PCR was the method, and the copy in TCRdb shows in-frame clones only, minus some. This sample has tens of thousands of clones, with roughly 90% found just once. The sample here was CD8+ T cells from peripheral blood mononuclear cells, taken in the second trimester of pregnancy. Receptors originate from a female donor with multiple sclerosis, enrolled in a pregnancy study.

This clone is medium-sized. The chain has TRBV4-3 and TRBJ2-6; no reliable D call. Germline lookup yields CDR1 LGHNA and CDR2 YSLEER. V was trimmed by 0 bases and J by 0 bases, leaving 6 bases between them. There are 16 residues in the CDR3. For the CDR3, the DNA is TGCGCCAGCAGCCAAGATTACGGCTCTGGGGCCAACGTCCTGACTTTC. Its protein is CASSQDYGSGANVLTF.

V usage is TRBV7-6 and J usage is TRBJ1-5; no reliable D call. Germline V gene sequence: CDR1 SGHVS, CDR2 FNYEAQ. Trimming pared 5 bases from V and 1 base from J, leaving 12 bases between. This CDR3 has 15 amino acids. CDR3 DNA sequence: TGTGCCAGCAGCCCAGAGGCAGTCAGCAATCAGCCCCAGCATTTT. Encoded protein: CASSPEAVSNQPQHF.

V is TRBV6-6 and J is TRBJ2-3; D not certain. Germline values: CDR1 MNHNY, CDR2 SVGAGI (reference sequence). V lost 7 bases, J lost 0 bases, and 17 bases lay in between. The CDR3 extends over 16 amino acids. Here the CDR3 DNA reads TGTGCCAGCACCACGTGGGCTTCCGCTAGCACAGATACGCAGTATTTT. Protein sequence: CASTTWASASTDTQYF.

The rearrangement links TRBV13 to TRBJ1-1; 9 bases map to TRBD1. Germline assignment: CDR1 PRHDT and CDR2 FYEKMQ (reference sequence). This CDR3 contains 17 residues. V was pared by 5 bases and J by 0 bases, with 10 bases of the junction left unmatched. The CDR3 spells CASSPPAGTGMNTEAFF. In DNA, the CDR3 is TGTGCCAGCAGCCCCCCAGCCGGGACAGGGATGAACACTGAAGCTTTCTTT.

This sequence joins TRBV6-4 and TRBJ2-3, with 12 bases lining up with TRBD2. Germline loops: CDR1 MRHNA, CDR2 SNTAGT. The CDR3 consists of 15 residues. With V trimmed by 4 bases and J by 1 base, 0 bases remained unmatched. This CDR3 reads CASSGLAGGTDTQYF. CDR3 bases: TGTGCCAGCAGTGGACTAGCGGGGGGCACAGATACGCAGTATTTT.

This rearrangement joins TRBV7-8 to TRBJ1-4; the D gene is possibly TRBD1 (5 bases). V lost 0 bases, J lost 6 bases, and 14 bases lay in between. The CDR3 extends over 16 amino acids. Germline-derived CDR1 and CDR2 are SGHVS and FQNEAQ. The chain's CDR3 is CASSLALAGRDEKLFF. CDR3 DNA: TGTGCCAGCAGCTTAGCGCTGGCAGGGCGAGATGAAAAACTGTTTTTT.

The chain carries TRBV2 and TRBJ1-6; tentative D call: TRBD1 (5 bases). Germline CDR1 and CDR2: SNHLY and FYNNEI. The CDR3 covers 15 residues. Trimming took 9 bases from V and 1 from J, leaving 13 bases between them. The chain's CDR3 is CARDRDLSYNSPLHF. The CDR3 DNA is TGTGCCAGAGACCGGGACTTGTCCTATAATTCACCCCTCCACTTT.

The chain is built from TRBV5-8 and TRBJ2-7; D perhaps matches TRBD2 (7 bases). V was shortened by 4 bases and J by 4 bases, with 15 bases between the two germline ends. Germline V gives CDR1 SGHTS, CDR2 YDEGEE. The CDR3 runs to 14 residues. The CDR3 sequence: CASSTGGLGYEQYF. The CDR3 nucleotides are TGTGCCAGCAGCACGGGGGGCCTGGGATACGAGCAGTACTTC.

The CDR3 nucleotides are TGTGCCATCAGTGTGGGGCTCGGCGGGGAGCTGTTTTTT. Its translation: CAISVGLGGELFF. This chain joins TRBV19 and TRBJ2-2; perhaps TRBD1 as D (5 bases). The CDR3 is 13 residues long. Trimming removed 10 bases at V and 7 bases at J, with 16 bases between. Per germline, CDR1 LNHDA and CDR2 SQIVND (reference sequence).

The chain couples TRBV4-2 to TRBJ2-5; D uncertain. This CDR3 spans 11 amino acids. Germline V gene data show CDR1 as LGHNA and CDR2 as YNFKEQ. The V end was cut by 0 bases, the J end by 7 bases, with 3 bases between. CDR3 residues: CASSQERTQYF. The CDR3 DNA is TGTGCCAGCAGCCAAGAGAGGACCCAGTACTTC.

The V gene is TRBV12-5, the J gene TRBJ2-1, with D hard to call. V lost 0 bases and J lost 3, with 3 bases in between. Germline V gene sequence: CDR1 LGHNT, CDR2 FRNRAP. CDR3 length: 13 amino acids. The chain's CDR3 is CASGLVSYNEQFF. The DNA for the CDR3 is TGTGCTAGTGGTTTGGTCAGCTACAATGAGCAGTTCTTC.

The chain couples TRBV2 to TRBJ2-3; the match to TRBD2 covers 9 bases. V lost 4 bases, J lost 4 bases, and 6 bases stayed unmatched. CDR3 length: 15 residues. CDR1 and CDR2 from the germline V gene are SNHLY and FYNNEI. The CDR3 nucleotides read TGTGCCAGCAGTGCCCAGCGGGGGGAGGCAGATACGCAGTATTTT. Translating gives CASSAQRGEADTQYF.

The chain has TRBV9 and TRBJ2-3, with D perhaps matching TRBD2 (5 bases). The V gene's germline CDR1 is SGDLS and CDR2 YYNGEE. The ends were cut back, 6 bases at V and 2 bases at J, with 13 bases in the middle. This CDR3 contains 14 residues. CDR3 sequence: CASTPGSPTDTQYF. The CDR3 DNA reads TGTGCCAGCACCCCGGGGTCCCCCACAGATACGCAGTATTTT. The variable domain in full, completed from reference TRBV9 and TRBJ2-3, reads DSGVTQTPKHLITATGQRVTLRCSPRSGDLSVYWYQQSLDQGLQFLIQYYNGEERAKGNILERFSAQQFPDLHSELNLSSLELGDSALYFCASTPGSPTDTQYFGPGTRLTVL.

V is TRBV6-5 and J is TRBJ1-3; no reliable D call. This CDR3 comprises 13 residues. The V gene lost 4 bases and the J gene lost 3 bases, with 7 bases spanning the gap. CDR1 MNHEY and CDR2 SVGAGI come from the germline V gene. CDR3 region: CASSSGDGNTIYF. The DNA for the CDR3 is TGTGCCAGCAGTTCCGGGGATGGAAACACCATATATTTT.

V and J are TRBV19 and TRBJ1-1; TRBD1 is a possible D gene (5 bases). The CDR3 runs 15 residues. Germline V CDR1 and CDR2: LNHDA, SQIVND (reference sequence). V was clipped by 3 bases and J by 2 bases, with 13 bases between them. CDR3: CASSIGGGSNTEAFF. The CDR3 DNA sequence: TGTGCCAGTAGTATTGGTGGGGGGTCTAACACTGAAGCTTTCTTT.

The chain carries TRBV2 and TRBJ2-2; the match to TRBD2 covers 13 bases. The CDR3 runs to 18 residues. V trimming: 2 bases; J trimming: 8 bases; junction bases outside the gene matches: 11. The V gene's germline CDR1 is SNHLY and CDR2 FYNNEI. The CDR3 loop is CASSETSGGASRPGELFF. The CDR3 DNA reads TGTGCCAGCAGTGAAACTAGCGGGGGGGCTAGTCGTCCAGGGGAGCTGTTTTTT.

This chain connects TRBV19 to TRBJ2-7, with a weak D call TRBD1 (6 bases). V was pared by 3 bases and J by 1 base, with 10 bases between. CDR1 and CDR2 (germline): LNHDA, SQIVND (reference sequence). The CDR3 loop spans 14 amino acids. This CDR3 reads CASSIKGVSYEQYF. The CDR3 nucleotides are TGTGCCAGTAGTATCAAGGGGGTTTCCTACGAGCAGTACTTC.

There are a few counts of this clone. The V and J genes are TRBV9 and TRBJ2-1, with 11 positions matching TRBD1. Losses at the gene ends were 3 bases for V and 8 bases for J; bases not matched to a gene: 7. The CDR3 runs 15 residues. Per germline, CDR1 SGDLS and CDR2 YYNGEE. The chain's CDR3 is CASSASGTGGDEQFF. CDR3 sequence (DNA): TGTGCCAGCAGCGCCTCGGGGACAGGGGGAGATGAGCAGTTCTTC.

V usage is TRBV11-3 and J usage is TRBJ2-5; tentatively, D is TRBD2 (7 bases). The CDR3 covers 14 residues. CDR1 and CDR2 from the germline V gene are SGHNT and YENEEA. The V and J ends lost 3 bases and 4 bases respectively, with 12 bases between them. In DNA, the CDR3 is TGTGCCAGCAGCTTGGCGGGGGCGGGAGAGACCCAGTACTTC. Its translation: CASSLAGAGETQYF. The full variable domain, rest sourced from reference TRBV11-3 and TRBJ2-5, is EAGVVQSPRYKIIEKKQPVAFWCNPISGHNTLYWYLQNLGQGPELLIRYENEEAVDDSQLPKDRFSAERLKGVDSTLKIQPAELGDSAVYLCASSLAGAGETQYFGPGTRLLVL.

The chain joins TRBV30 to TRBJ1-1; TRBD1 might be the D (5 bases). V lost 4 bases to trimming and J lost 2 bases, with 8 bases between them. Germline V gene sequence: CDR1 GTSNPN, CDR2 SVGIG (reference sequence). CDR3 length: 12 amino acids. Here the CDR3 reads CAWTGGNTEAFF. For the CDR3, the DNA is TGTGCCTGGACGGGGGGAAACACTGAAGCTTTCTTT.

The J gene is TRBJ2-2, the V gene TRBV30; tentatively, D is TRBD1 (6 bases). The germline V gene encodes CDR1 GTSNPN and CDR2 SVGIG (reference sequence). The CDR3 totals 18 residues. V dropped 5 bases and J dropped 2 bases, with 24 bases sitting between them. The CDR3 sequence is CAWAQTGTWMLNTGELFF. The CDR3, as DNA: TGTGCCTGGGCGCAGACCGGGACATGGATGCTCAACACCGGGGAGCTGTTTTTT.

V and J are TRBV6-1 and TRBJ2-1; D is unclear. Germline-derived CDR1 and CDR2 are MNHNS and SASEGT. The CDR3 extends over 13 amino acids. Trimming removed 1 base from V and 4 bases from J, with 5 bases in between. The CDR3 is CASSEGPYNEQFF. CDR3 in DNA: TGTGCCAGCAGTGAAGGGCCTTACAATGAGCAGTTCTTC.

The chain couples TRBV7-9 to TRBJ1-2; TRBD1 might be the D (5 bases). Germline assignment: CDR1 SEHNR and CDR2 FQNEAQ (reference sequence). V lost 2 bases, J lost 4 bases, and 8 bases lay in between. This CDR3 contains 13 residues. In DNA, the CDR3 is TGTGCCAGCAGCTTACCAGACAGCTATGGCTACACCTTC. Translation: CASSLPDSYGYTF.

The V and J genes are TRBV2 and TRBJ2-3; 10 positions agree with TRBD2. Looked up from germline, CDR1 is SNHLY and CDR2 is FYNNEI. The length of the CDR3 is 15 residues. V was pared by 7 bases and J by 0 bases, with 4 bases of the junction left unmatched. CDR3: CASIQLAGSTDTQYF. The CDR3 region has the DNA TGTGCCAGCATCCAACTAGCGGGGAGCACAGATACGCAGTATTTT.

The CDR3 sequence: CASSANPRDSQYF. The CDR3 coding sequence is TGTGCCAGCAGCGCGAATCCTAGGGACTCGCAGTATTTT. The J gene is TRBJ2-3, the V gene TRBV9; tentative D call: TRBD2 (6 bases). Germline V gene data show CDR1 as SGDLS and CDR2 as YYNGEE. The ends were cut back, 3 bases at V and 10 bases at J, with 15 bases in the middle. The CDR3 has 13 residues.

This clone was seen more than once but under ten times. The chain links TRBV11-3 to TRBJ2-1; unclear D gene. V was trimmed by 5 bases and J by 0 bases, leaving 5 bases between them. The CDR3 extends over 13 amino acids. CDR1 SGHNT and CDR2 YENEEA come from the germline V gene. The CDR3 here is CASSPSSYNEQFF. CDR3 in DNA: TGTGCCAGCAGCCCTTCCTCCTACAATGAGCAGTTCTTC.

The gene calls are TRBV29-1 and TRBJ1-5; a possible D gene is TRBD1 (5 bases). Germline V gives CDR1 SQVTM, CDR2 ANQGSEA. The CDR3 loop spans 14 amino acids. Trimming pared 3 bases from V and 2 bases from J, leaving 11 bases between. The CDR3 nucleotides are TGCAGCGTTGACGGGGGAGGGGGCAATCAGCCCCAGCATTTT. It specifies CSVDGGGGNQPQHF.